A selection of T cell receptor beta chains follows, all from one sample in a study of blood T cell repertoires in COVID-19. Method: immunoSEQ multiplex PCR; TCRdb's copy keeps in-frame clones and lacks some. The table includes roughly 200,000 clones, approximately 86% detected once. Sequencing was done on a sample of PBMCs or T cells enriched from blood (not recorded which). These receptors all stem from a woman in her 30s who had been exposed to COVID-19. The CDR3 runs from the conserved cysteine through the conserved F or W. Fields, in order: V gene, J gene, CDR3 protein.

TRBV27	TRBJ1-6	CASSFYSYNSPLHF
TRBV9	TRBJ2-2	CASSSRTGNGGELFF
TRBV15	TRBJ2-7	CATSREVDYEQYF
TRBV5-8	TRBJ1-5	CASSRPRGRRQEQPQHF
TRBV25-1	TRBJ1-2	CASTQGGGYTF
TRBV2	TRBJ2-4	CASSETQTNARNIQYF
TRBV11-2	TRBJ1-6	CASSLVAGDNSPLHF
TRBV5-1	TRBJ1-3	CASSLGAHSGNTIYF
TRBV7-9	TRBJ1-1	CASSWRRREAFF
TRBV3-1/TRBV3-2	TRBJ1-2	CASSQRRNYGYTF
TRBV4-1	TRBJ1-5	CASSQDVQGGNQPQHF
TRBV5-8	TRBJ1-1	CASSKGQGNTEAFF
TRBV15	TRBJ2-3	CATSRELASTDTQYF
TRBV7-8	TRBJ2-7	CASSLDGGQGFGYEQYF
TRBV29-1	TRBJ1-2	CSVEQGLGYGYTF
TRBV19	TRBJ1-6	CASSKDREDGSPLHF
TRBV29-1	TRBJ1-1	CSGGGNTEAFF
TRBV3-1/TRBV3-2	TRBJ1-2	CASSPSWGEGWNYGYTF
TRBV5-1	TRBJ2-7	CASSREGARSYEQYF
TRBV11-3	TRBJ1-1	CASRPRQGNTEAFF
TRBV21-1	TRBJ2-1	CASSKARSGGGFNEQFF
TRBV3-1/TRBV3-2	TRBJ2-6	CASSQRGQWGANVLTF
TRBV3-1/TRBV3-2	TRBJ1-2	CASSQVSFGGSYGYTF
TRBV11-3	TRBJ2-7	CASSHQGSLLYEQYF
TRBV23-1	TRBJ2-6	CAAGSSGANVLTF
TRBV30	TRBJ1-5	CAWSFSSGAGQPQHF
TRBV7-9	TRBJ2-3	CASGAVTDTQYF
TRBV4-1	TRBJ1-6	CASSQEAITDNNSPLHF
TRBV11-2	TRBJ1-3	CASSSTGEIGNTIYF
TRBV10-3	TRBJ2-1	CAIMGGGTYNEQFF
TRBV10-3	TRBJ1-1	CAIEGQGGEAFF
TRBV7-6	TRBJ1-2	CASSPNVLRYTF
TRBV6-5	TRBJ2-7	CASSYSRDRAAYEQYF
TRBV5-1	TRBJ1-1	CASRKGQLNTEAFF
TRBV9	TRBJ1-2	CASSVGVNRESYTF
TRBV24-1	TRBJ1-2	CATSEPQGGYTF
TRBV3-1/TRBV3-2	TRBJ1-2	CASSQDSGGLTSYGYTF
TRBV12-5	TRBJ1-6	CASGKTKLQGAGGDSPLHF
TRBV6-5	TRBJ2-6	CASKRTSGANVLTF
TRBV19	TRBJ2-5	CASSDLTGQETQYF
TRBV7-7	TRBJ2-1	CASSLSAGSQYNEQFF
TRBV18	TRBJ1-1	CASSPNWNTEAFF
TRBV27	TRBJ2-7	CASSSTGSIEQYF
TRBV20-1	TRBJ1-2	CSAPDTYGYTF
TRBV7-8	TRBJ2-7	CASSLRAGESYEQYF
TRBV5-8	TRBJ1-2	CASSTRSRSDGYTF
TRBV2	TRBJ1-1	CASTEGDWLAFF